The rows below give T cell receptor beta chains drawn from one sample of a study of blood T cell repertoires in COVID-19. Assay: immunoSEQ multiplex PCR; the TCRdb copy retains only in-frame clones and omits some. The sample includes some 110,000 clones, about nine tenths of them seen just once. The sequencing input was peripheral blood. These receptors all stem from a man aged 35-49 years with acute or convalescent COVID-19. CDR3s include the opening cysteine and the closing phenylalanine or tryptophan. A D gene is named only where the DNA matches it firmly. Clone size is shown for a subset of rows, as once, few, many or a class of expanded clone.

V gene: TRBV7-8; J gene: TRBJ2-1; D gene: -; clone size: -; CDR3 DNA: TGTGCCAGCAGCGATAGCGTCTCGGAGCGGTTCTTC; CDR3 protein: CASSDSVSERFF
V gene: TRBV10-3; J gene: TRBJ1-2; D gene: -; clone size: -; CDR3 DNA: TGTGCCATCAGTGGGAACAGTAACTATGGCTACACCTTC; CDR3 protein: CAISGNSNYGYTF
V gene: TRBV9; J gene: TRBJ1-4; D gene: -; clone size: -; CDR3 DNA: TGTGCCAGCAGCGGAACAGGGTCAGATAGTGAAAAACTGTTTTTT; CDR3 protein: CASSGTGSDSEKLFF
V gene: TRBV6-6; J gene: TRBJ2-7; D gene: -; clone size: -; CDR3 DNA: TGTGCCAGCAGCCAATTACAGGGTACCTACGAGCAGTACTTC; CDR3 protein: CASSQLQGTYEQYF
V gene: TRBV6-2/TRBV6-3; J gene: TRBJ1-1; D gene: -; clone size: -; CDR3 DNA: TGTGCCAGCAGTTACCACCGGACTGAAGCTTTCTTT; CDR3 protein: CASSYHRTEAFF
V gene: TRBV5-1; J gene: TRBJ1-1; D gene: -; clone size: -; CDR3 DNA: TGCGCCAGCAGCCTCACCTCAGGAGTTCTAGCCGAAGCTTTCTTT; CDR3 protein: CASSLTSGVLAEAFF
V gene: TRBV19; J gene: TRBJ2-7; D gene: TRBD1; clone size: -; CDR3 DNA: TGTGCCAGTAGTATCCAGGGGGCTTCCTACGAGCAGTACTTC; CDR3 protein: CASSIQGASYEQYF
V gene: TRBV5-1; J gene: TRBJ2-2; D gene: TRBD1; clone size: -; CDR3 DNA: TGCGCCAGCAGCTGGACAGGGACGAACACCGGGGAGCTGTTTTTT; CDR3 protein: CASSWTGTNTGELFF
V gene: TRBV30; J gene: TRBJ1-2; D gene: TRBD1; clone size: -; CDR3 DNA: TGTGCCTGGAGCAGGGGGCGAGCTAACTATGGCTACACCTTC; CDR3 protein: CAWSRGRANYGYTF
V gene: TRBV2; J gene: TRBJ2-1; D gene: -; clone size: -; CDR3 DNA: TGTGCCAGCAGCCAGGGGATATCCTACAATGAGCAGTTCTTC; CDR3 protein: CASSQGISYNEQFF
V gene: TRBV30; J gene: TRBJ1-1; D gene: -; clone size: -; CDR3 DNA: TGTGCCTGGAGTGGTGTTGGCTGGGGCGCTGAAGCTTTCTTT; CDR3 protein: CAWSGVGWGAEAFF
V gene: TRBV30; J gene: TRBJ1-1; D gene: TRBD1; clone size: few; CDR3 DNA: TGTGCCTGGGTCTGGGCAGGGGGCACTGAAGCTTTCTTT; CDR3 protein: CAWVWAGGTEAFF
V gene: TRBV7-3; J gene: TRBJ2-3; D gene: TRBD1; clone size: -; CDR3 DNA: TGTGCCAGCAGCTTAGGGACAGGGATAACAGATACGCAGTATTTT; CDR3 protein: CASSLGTGITDTQYF
V gene: TRBV11-3; J gene: TRBJ2-1; D gene: -; clone size: -; CDR3 DNA: TGTGCCAGCAGCCCAGATGGGACAACATACAATGAGCAGTTCTTC; CDR3 protein: CASSPDGTTYNEQFF
V gene: TRBV5-8; J gene: TRBJ1-2; D gene: -; clone size: -; CDR3 DNA: TGTGCCAGCAGCCCCGTAGACAGAAGTTATGGCTACACCTTC; CDR3 protein: CASSPVDRSYGYTF
V gene: TRBV10-3; J gene: TRBJ1-1; D gene: TRBD1; clone size: -; CDR3 DNA: TGTGCCATCAGTGAGACGATAACCCTACTACAGGGGACGAACACTGAAGCTTTCTTT; CDR3 protein: CAISETITLLQGTNTEAFF
V gene: TRBV6-5; J gene: TRBJ2-7; D gene: -; clone size: -; CDR3 DNA: TGTGCCAGTAACTCCCGGGGGTCCTACGAGCAGTACTTC; CDR3 protein: CASNSRGSYEQYF
V gene: TRBV5-4; J gene: TRBJ2-3; D gene: TRBD1; clone size: -; CDR3 DNA: TGTGCCAGCAGCCCAGGGGGCGCTCGGAGGCACACAGATACGCAGTATTTT; CDR3 protein: CASSPGGARRHTDTQYF
V gene: TRBV6-1; J gene: TRBJ1-5; D gene: -; clone size: -; CDR3 DNA: TGTGCCAGCAGTGGATTATCGACAGGACCTAATCAGCCCCAGCATTTT; CDR3 protein: CASSGLSTGPNQPQHF
V gene: TRBV6-5; J gene: TRBJ1-2; D gene: -; clone size: -; CDR3 DNA: TGTGCCAGCAGAGCCATGGGGCGGATCTACACCTTC; CDR3 protein: CASRAMGRIYTF
V gene: TRBV2; J gene: TRBJ1-1; D gene: -; clone size: -; CDR3 DNA: TGTGCCAGCCAGAAGTCCGGGTCAATGAACACTGAAGCTTTCTTT; CDR3 protein: CASQKSGSMNTEAFF
V gene: TRBV9; J gene: TRBJ1-4; D gene: -; clone size: few; CDR3 DNA: TGTGCCAGCAGCGTAGGGTCGGGGGGCAGTGAAAAACTGTTTTTT; CDR3 protein: CASSVGSGGSEKLFF
V gene: TRBV6-2/TRBV6-3; J gene: TRBJ2-2; D gene: TRBD2; clone size: -; CDR3 DNA: TGTGCCAGCAGTTTTAGACTAGCGGGGACCGGGGAGCTGTTTTTT; CDR3 protein: CASSFRLAGTGELFF
V gene: TRBV7-9; J gene: TRBJ1-2; D gene: -; clone size: -; CDR3 DNA: TGTGCCAGCAGCTTATCCGGGAACTATTTTACCTATGGCTACACCTTC; CDR3 protein: CASSLSGNYFTYGYTF
V gene: TRBV5-5; J gene: TRBJ1-4; D gene: -; clone size: -; CDR3 DNA: TGTGCCAGCAGCTTAGTTCCCGGGAAACTGTTTTTT; CDR3 protein: CASSLVPGKLFF
V gene: TRBV5-4; J gene: TRBJ1-6; D gene: -; clone size: -; CDR3 DNA: TGTGCCAGCAGTGAACAGGGAAATTCACCCCTCCACTTT; CDR3 protein: CASSEQGNSPLHF
V gene: TRBV27; J gene: TRBJ1-4; D gene: -; clone size: -; CDR3 DNA: TGTGCCAGCAGTTTCGGTCAGGGCCGTGAAAAACTGTTTTTT; CDR3 protein: CASSFGQGREKLFF
V gene: TRBV9; J gene: TRBJ2-7; D gene: TRBD2; clone size: -; CDR3 DNA: TGTGCCAGCAGCCCCCGACTAGCTTCCTACGAGCAGTACTTC; CDR3 protein: CASSPRLASYEQYF
V gene: TRBV5-1; J gene: TRBJ2-3; D gene: TRBD2; clone size: few; CDR3 DNA: TGCGCCAGCAGCTGGTCGGCGGGAGGGGGATCAGATACGCAGTATTTT; CDR3 protein: CASSWSAGGGSDTQYF
V gene: TRBV5-5; J gene: TRBJ1-2; D gene: -; clone size: -; CDR3 DNA: TGTGCCAGCAGCTTGGGTGGTGTCACAGACTATGGCTACACCTTC; CDR3 protein: CASSLGGVTDYGYTF
V gene: TRBV2; J gene: TRBJ2-5; D gene: -; clone size: -; CDR3 DNA: TGTGCCAGCAAGGAGGGGGGGAGGGAGACCCAGTACTTC; CDR3 protein: CASKEGGRETQYF
V gene: TRBV7-3; J gene: TRBJ2-5; D gene: TRBD2; clone size: -; CDR3 DNA: TGTGCCAGCAGTCGGATAGCGGGGGGGCAAGAGACCCAGTACTTC; CDR3 protein: CASSRIAGGQETQYF
V gene: TRBV2; J gene: TRBJ1-1; D gene: TRBD1; clone size: many; CDR3 DNA: TGTGCCAGCAGTATGGACAGGGCAAATGAAGCTTTCTTT; CDR3 protein: CASSMDRANEAFF
V gene: TRBV4-2; J gene: TRBJ1-3; D gene: TRBD1; clone size: -; CDR3 DNA: TGTGCCAGCAGCCAGTCCCGGGACAGGGGAATCCTGACTGGAAACACCATATATTTT; CDR3 protein: CASSQSRDRGILTGNTIYF
V gene: TRBV29-1; J gene: TRBJ2-7; D gene: TRBD1; clone size: -; CDR3 DNA: TGCAGCGTTGATGTGGCAGGGGGATCCTACGAGCAGTACTTC; CDR3 protein: CSVDVAGGSYEQYF
V gene: TRBV27; J gene: TRBJ1-2; D gene: -; clone size: few; CDR3 DNA: TGTGCCAGCAGGTTTTCAGGGGCCCCTAACTATGGCTACACCTTC; CDR3 protein: CASRFSGAPNYGYTF
V gene: TRBV4-2; J gene: TRBJ2-2; D gene: TRBD2; clone size: few; CDR3 DNA: TGTGCCAGCAGCGGACGGACTAGCGGGATAAATGGGGAGCTGTTTTTT; CDR3 protein: CASSGRTSGINGELFF
V gene: TRBV10-3; J gene: TRBJ2-2; D gene: TRBD2; clone size: -; CDR3 DNA: TGTGCCATCAGGGACTCGGGGACTAGTACCGGGGAGCTGTTTTTT; CDR3 protein: CAIRDSGTSTGELFF
V gene: TRBV11-2; J gene: TRBJ1-2; D gene: -; clone size: -; CDR3 DNA: TGTGCCAGCAGTTTCCAGGGCGCCTCGGGCTACACCTTC; CDR3 protein: CASSFQGASGYTF
V gene: TRBV30; J gene: TRBJ1-1; D gene: TRBD1; clone size: -; CDR3 DNA: TGTGCCTGGAGTGCCGACTTCCGACAGGGCCTCTCCGCTTTCTTT; CDR3 protein: CAWSADFRQGLSAFF
V gene: TRBV5-4; J gene: TRBJ2-1; D gene: -; clone size: -; CDR3 DNA: TGTGCCTGCCAGGGGTCCTACAATGAGCAGTTCTTC; CDR3 protein: CACQGSYNEQFF
V gene: TRBV15; J gene: TRBJ2-1; D gene: TRBD1; clone size: -; CDR3 DNA: TGTGCCACCAGCAGAGCCGGGACAGGGCACAATGAGCAGTTCTTC; CDR3 protein: CATSRAGTGHNEQFF
V gene: TRBV10-1; J gene: TRBJ1-1; D gene: -; clone size: -; CDR3 DNA: TGCGCCAGCAGTGATCGGGTGTATGAAGCTTTCTTT; CDR3 protein: CASSDRVYEAFF
V gene: TRBV3-1/TRBV3-2; J gene: TRBJ2-7; D gene: -; clone size: -; CDR3 DNA: TGTGCCAGCAGCCAAGAGTTTTCCAGCTACGAGCAGTACTTC; CDR3 protein: CASSQEFSSYEQYF
V gene: TRBV20-1; J gene: TRBJ2-7; D gene: -; clone size: -; CDR3 DNA: TGCAGTGCTAGTTGGAGCTACGAGCAGTACTTC; CDR3 protein: CSASWSYEQYF
V gene: TRBV6-1; J gene: TRBJ2-5; D gene: TRBD2; clone size: -; CDR3 DNA: TGTGCCAGCAGTGCCGGGACTAGCGGGCCATGGGAAAGCCAAGAGACCCAGTACTTC; CDR3 protein: CASSAGTSGPWESQETQYF
V gene: TRBV5-8; J gene: TRBJ2-7; D gene: TRBD1; clone size: -; CDR3 DNA: TGTGCCAGCAGCTTGGCTAAGGGACAGACCTACGAGCAGTACTTC; CDR3 protein: CASSLAKGQTYEQYF
V gene: TRBV12-3/TRBV12-4; J gene: TRBJ1-5; D gene: -; clone size: -; CDR3 DNA: TGTGCCAGCAGTTTGGGGGGGCATCAGCCCCAGCATTTT; CDR3 protein: CASSLGGHQPQHF
V gene: TRBV6-5; J gene: TRBJ2-1; D gene: -; clone size: -; CDR3 DNA: TGTGCCAGCAGGGGACAAGGGCGCTCCTACAATGAGCAGTTCTTC; CDR3 protein: CASRGQGRSYNEQFF
V gene: TRBV9; J gene: TRBJ1-5; D gene: -; clone size: few; CDR3 DNA: TGTGCCAGCAGCGTAGGGGCAGATAATAGCAATCAGCCCCAGCATTTT; CDR3 protein: CASSVGADNSNQPQHF
V gene: TRBV7-9; J gene: TRBJ1-5; D gene: TRBD1; clone size: -; CDR3 DNA: TGTGCCAGCAGCTCCCAGGGGGGTTCTCAGCCCCAGCATTTT; CDR3 protein: CASSSQGGSQPQHF
V gene: TRBV18; J gene: TRBJ2-5; D gene: -; clone size: -; CDR3 DNA: TGTGCCAGCTCACCATCTAGAGATGGAGAGACCCAGTACTTC; CDR3 protein: CASSPSRDGETQYF
V gene: TRBV20-1; J gene: TRBJ2-1; D gene: TRBD2; clone size: -; CDR3 DNA: TGCAGTGCTAGTAGGACTAGCGGTTCCTACAATGAGCAGTTCTTC; CDR3 protein: CSASRTSGSYNEQFF
V gene: TRBV14; J gene: TRBJ1-1; D gene: TRBD1; clone size: -; CDR3 DNA: TGTGCCAGCAGCCTTGGACAGGGGGCGGGCACTGAAGCTTTCTTT; CDR3 protein: CASSLGQGAGTEAFF
V gene: TRBV12-5; J gene: TRBJ1-6; D gene: -; clone size: -; CDR3 DNA: TGTGCTAGTGGTTTTATGGAGCCGAGCTCCTATAATTCACCCCTCCACTTT; CDR3 protein: CASGFMEPSSYNSPLHF